Shown below are 24 T cell receptor beta chains from a single sample sequenced in a study of blood T cell repertoires in COVID-19. Clones were sequenced by immunoSEQ multiplex PCR, and TCRdb holds only the in-frame ones, with some missing. Of about 200,000 clones listed, over 70% are singletons. The sample consisted of peripheral blood. The receptors originated from a woman over 75 with acute or convalescent COVID-19.

This rearrangement joins TRBV20-1 to TRBJ2-5, with D perhaps TRBD2 (6 bases). Germline assignment: CDR1 DFQATT and CDR2 SNEGSKA (reference sequence). V lost 3 bases and J lost 4, with 15 bases in between. The CDR3 is 14 residues long. CDR3 region: CSASTGSVGETQYF. The CDR3 DNA reads as TGCAGTGCTAGTACCGGGAGTGTAGGAGAGACCCAGTACTTC.

The chain joins TRBV7-2 to TRBJ1-3; D might be TRBD1 (6 bases). The CDR3 runs 15 residues. Germline assignment: CDR1 SGHTA and CDR2 FQGNSA. V gave up 5 bases and J gave up 2 bases, with 13 bases separating them. The CDR3, as DNA: TGTGCCAGCAGCAAACTACAGGGTACTGGAAACACCATATATTTT. It codes for CASSKLQGTGNTIYF.

The genes are TRBV28 and TRBJ2-2, with 7 bases lining up with TRBD1. The ends lost 2 bases at V and 2 bases at J; junction bases unmatched: 8. There are 17 residues in the CDR3. CDR1 and CDR2 from the germline V gene are MDHEN and SYDVKM. The CDR3 bases are TGTGCCAGCAGTTTACTTCATGGGACAGATAACACCGGGGAGCTGTTTTTT. Amino acids: CASSLLHGTDNTGELFF.

This CDR3 is CASSSSGGTEAFF. The CDR3 DNA follows: TGCGCCAGCAGCTCCTCAGGGGGCACTGAAGCTTTCTTT. V is TRBV5-1 and J is TRBJ1-1, with 7 bases that match TRBD1. The trim removed 3 bases at V and 4 bases at J, leaving 3 bases unmatched. Germline lookup yields CDR1 SGHRS and CDR2 YFSETQ. This CDR3 has 13 residues.

The rearrangement links TRBV7-2 to TRBJ2-5, with D perhaps TRBD1 (6 bases). This CDR3 region has 16 residues. Trimming pared 1 base from V and 1 base from J, leaving 13 bases between. CDR1 and CDR2 from the germline V gene are SGHTA and FQGNSA. CDR3 DNA: TGTGCCAGCAGCTTAGGGATCCCAGGGGTCCAAGAGACCCAGTACTTC. It encodes CASSLGIPGVQETQYF. The variable domain in full, with the rest retrieved from reference TRBV7-2 and TRBJ2-5, is GAGVSQSPSNKVTEKGKDVELRCDPISGHTALYWYRQSLGQGLEFLIYFQGNSAPDKSGLPSDRFSAERTGGSVSTLTIQRTQQEDSAVYLCASSLGIPGVQETQYFGPGTRLLVL.

This chain joins TRBV5-1 and TRBJ2-3; 7 bases align to TRBD1. Germline lookup yields CDR1 SGHRS and CDR2 YFSETQ. Trimming at V came to 7 bases and at J to 0 bases, leaving 5 bases not matched to a gene. The CDR3 covers 14 residues. The CDR3 region is CASLRDSSTDTQYF. The CDR3 bases are TGCGCCAGCCTCCGGGACAGCAGCACAGATACGCAGTATTTT. The whole variable domain, filled in from reference TRBV5-1 and TRBJ2-3, reads KAGVTQTPRYLIKTRGQQVTLSCSPISGHRSVSWYQQTPGQGLQFLFEYFSETQRNKGNFPGRFSGRQFSNSRSEMNVSTLELGDSALYLCASLRDSSTDTQYFGPGTRLTVL.

The chain employs TRBV3-1 (or the pseudogene TRBV3-2) and TRBJ2-3, with D maybe TRBD2 (6 bases). The V and J ends lost 2 bases and 2 bases respectively, with 11 bases between them. The CDR3 sequence is 15 residues long. Germline V CDR1 and CDR2: LGHDT, YNNKEL (reference sequence). The DNA of the CDR3 is TGTGCCAGCAGCCAACCTGGGACTTCCACAGATACGCAGTATTTT. Translated, it gives CASSQPGTSTDTQYF.

The gene calls are TRBV19 and TRBJ1-1; D gene unclear. Germline V gives CDR1 LNHDA, CDR2 SQIVND (reference sequence). V lost 6 bases to trimming and J lost 6 bases, with 17 bases between them. This CDR3 comprises 14 residues. The CDR3 sequence is CASRPGFDPPEAFF. Written as DNA, the CDR3 is TGTGCCAGTAGGCCAGGTTTTGATCCGCCTGAAGCTTTCTTT.

The J gene is TRBJ2-7, the V gene TRBV21-1; the table's D call TRBD1 went unverified against the DNA. TRBV21-1 is a pseudogene. The CDR3 is 16 residues long. The CDR3 loop is CASSGKPDRLPYEQYF. The CDR3 DNA is TGTGCCAGCAGCGGGAAGCCGGACAGGTTACCCTACGAGCAGTACTTC.

The chain employs TRBV6-5 and TRBJ1-2; no reliable D call. The CDR3 extends over 13 amino acids. The V end lost 8 bases, the J end lost 2 bases, and 12 bases lay between the germline ends. CDR1 MNHEY and CDR2 SVGAGI come from the germline V gene. The CDR3 loop is CASCVSRNYGYTF. The CDR3 DNA follows: TGTGCCAGCTGCGTCAGCAGGAACTATGGCTACACCTTC.

This clone was observed once. The genes are TRBV19 and TRBJ1-2; D gene ambiguous. Germline V gene sequence: CDR1 LNHDA, CDR2 SQIVND (reference sequence). V gave up 10 bases and J gave up 2 bases, with 17 bases separating them. The CDR3 runs 14 residues. The CDR3 reads CATTMGIKNYGYTF. The DNA for the CDR3 is TGTGCCACTACGATGGGCATCAAGAACTATGGCTACACCTTC.

With regard to this clone: The sample contains more than one DNA sequence encoding this CDR3. This chain connects TRBV11-3 to TRBJ1-1; D is undetermined. Germline V gene lookup returns CDR1 SGHNT and CDR2 YENEEA. V shed 1 base and J shed 0 bases, with 6 bases lying between them. This CDR3 is 14 amino acids long. CDR3: CASSLGAMNTEAFF. CDR3 bases: TGTGCCAGCAGCTTAGGGGCCATGAACACTGAAGCTTTCTTT.

This sequence joins TRBV19 and TRBJ1-1; perhaps TRBD1 as D (5 bases). The CDR3 is 13 amino acids. CDR1 is LNHDA, CDR2 SQIVND, per germline (reference sequence). Trimming shortened V by 8 bases and J by 1 base, and 11 bases separated the two germline ends. CDR3 sequence (DNA): TGTGCCAGTTGGGGGGTCCAGAACACTGAAGCTTTCTTT. Translating gives CASWGVQNTEAFF.

The rearrangement joins TRBV6-6 to TRBJ2-4, with a tentative D call TRBD2 (6 bases). Trimming cost V 8 bases and J 3 bases, with 14 bases left between them. The CDR3 is 14 residues long. Germline-derived CDR1 and CDR2 are MNHNY and SVGAGI (reference sequence). CDR3 DNA sequence: TGTGCCAGCTGCCTCTCCGGGAGCAAAAACATTCAGTACTTC. Translating gives CASCLSGSKNIQYF.

V and J are TRBV5-1 and TRBJ2-7; 8 bases match TRBD1. Germline values: CDR1 SGHRS, CDR2 YFSETQ. The CDR3 has 14 residues. Unmatched junction bases numbered 2, after V lost 2 bases and J lost 1 base. The CDR3 bases are TGCGCCAGCAGCTTTGGACAGGGATCCTACGAGCAGTACTTC. This sequence encodes CASSFGQGSYEQYF.

The rearrangement uses TRBV27 and TRBJ2-7, with a weak D call TRBD2 (6 bases). CDR1 is MNHEY and CDR2 is SMNVEV in the germline V gene (reference sequence). This CDR3 is built from 11 residues. Trimming cost V 10 bases and J 3 bases, with 10 bases left between them. The DNA of the CDR3 is TGTGCCACCCCCGGGAGCTACGAGCAGTACTTC. The encoded protein is CATPGSYEQYF.

This clone has just one count. The V gene is TRBV6-5, the J gene TRBJ1-2, with 9 nucleotides matching TRBD1. The V gene's germline CDR1 is MNHEY and CDR2 SVGAGI. The CDR3 extends over 14 amino acids. The CDR3 region has the DNA TGTGTCAGTCTCCAGGCAGGGACAGGGTATGGCTACACCTTC. This encodes CVSLQAGTGYGYTF.

The gene calls are TRBV7-2 and TRBJ1-5; 7 nucleotides line up with TRBD1. This CDR3 comprises 14 residues. The germline V gene encodes CDR1 SGHTA and CDR2 FQGNSA. Trimming removed 5 bases from V and 2 bases from J; junction bases left unmatched: 3. The CDR3 nucleotides are TGTGCCAGCAGCCCCCAGGGGGGCAATCAGCCCCAGCATTTT. It yields the protein CASSPQGGNQPQHF.

The chain employs TRBV28 and TRBJ1-1, with D unresolved. Germline V CDR1 and CDR2: MDHEN, SYDVKM. The CDR3 totals 12 residues. Trimming stripped 7 bases from V and 5 bases from J, with 11 bases between. The CDR3 DNA is TGTGCCAGCACCCCTCGGGGAACTGAAGCTTTCTTT. This sequence encodes CASTPRGTEAFF.

The genes are TRBV4-2 and TRBJ1-1, with 8 bases fitting TRBD1. After removal of 2 bases from V and 4 bases from J, the junction contained 12 bases not matched to a gene. From germline, CDR1 is LGHNA and CDR2 YNFKEQ. This CDR3 has 17 residues. CDR3 sequence reads: CASSQWTGRGISTEAFF. In DNA, the CDR3 is TGTGCCAGCAGCCAATGGACAGGGAGGGGGATAAGCACTGAAGCTTTCTTT.

The chain links TRBV19 to TRBJ1-1, with 8 bases identical to TRBD1. The germline CDR1 and CDR2 sequences are LNHDA and SQIVND (reference sequence). The CDR3 runs 10 residues. CDR3 amino acids: CRTGRTEAFF. For the CDR3, the DNA is TGTAGGACAGGGAGGACTGAAGCTTTCTTT.

This chain links TRBV15 with TRBJ1-6; no reliable D call. From germline, CDR1 is LNHNV and CDR2 YYDKDF (reference sequence). With 0 bases removed from V and 11 bases from J, the gap between germline ends came to 11 bases. The CDR3 runs 14 residues. CDR3 loop: CATSRDLRVAPLHF. The CDR3 coding sequence is TGTGCCACCAGCAGAGATCTACGCGTCGCACCCCTCCACTTT.

CDR3 DNA sequence: TGTGCCACTATGAAGTCAGGGGGCTTGGCAGATACGCAGTATTTT. It yields the protein CATMKSGGLADTQYF. The gene calls are TRBV15 and TRBJ2-3; TRBD1 matches at 8 bases. V was clipped by 9 bases and J by 4 bases; unmatched bases: 12. The CDR3 contains 15 residues. Looked up from germline, CDR1 is LNHNV and CDR2 is YYDKDF (reference sequence).

The V call is TRBV25-1, the J call TRBJ2-7; D gene unclear. The CDR3 is 11 amino acids. Germline values: CDR1 MGHDK, CDR2 SYGVNS. V lost 5 bases, J lost 2 bases, and 4 bases lay in between. CDR3 amino acids: CASSPTYEQYF. DNA of the CDR3: TGTGCCAGCAGTCCTACCTACGAGCAGTACTTC.